Below are 31 T cell receptor beta chains sequenced from a single sample in a study of graft-versus-host responses after intestinal transplantation. This table comes from immunoSEQ multiplex PCR, and its TCRdb copy is limited to in-frame clones, with some not included. Seen here are some 90,000 clones, about 90% observed once, and the top ten hold around 0.11%. Their antigen targets remain unknown. This sample comprised unstimulated CD4+ T cells sorted from spleen or lymph node cells, obtained before intestinal transplant. The receptors here all came from a human donor who received an intestinal transplant.

This clone was detected a few times. The rearrangement joins TRBV6-6 to TRBJ2-7; D may be TRBD2 (6 bases). V was cut by 0 bases and J by 1 base, with 10 bases left in between. From germline, CDR1 is MNHNY and CDR2 SVGAGI (reference sequence). CDR3 length: 15 residues. CDR3 residues: CASSYSRDWSYEQYF. As DNA, the CDR3 is TGTGCCAGCAGTTACTCGCGGGACTGGTCCTACGAGCAGTACTTC.

V is TRBV6-1 and J is TRBJ2-2; D ambiguous. The CDR3 is made up of 15 amino acids. Germline CDR1 MNHNS, CDR2 SASEGT. V lost 2 bases to trimming and J lost 0 bases, with 7 bases between them. The CDR3: CASSELAANTGELFF. In DNA form, the CDR3 reads TGTGCCAGCAGTGAATTGGCAGCGAACACCGGGGAGCTGTTTTTT.

The chain links TRBV11-2 to TRBJ2-1; TRBD2 might be the D (6 bases). CDR1 SGHAT and CDR2 FQNNGV come from the germline V gene. CDR3 length: 17 residues. The germline V and J ends were trimmed by 2 bases and 2 bases, with 16 bases remaining between them. CDR3 residues: CASSLLSGLITYNEQFF. CDR3 bases: TGTGCCAGCAGCTTATTGTCGGGACTCATCACCTACAATGAGCAGTTCTTC. The whole variable domain, remainder taken from reference TRBV11-2 and TRBJ2-1, is EAGVAQSPRYKIIEKRQSVAFWCNPISGHATLYWYQQILGQGPKLLIQFQNNGVVDDSQLPKDRFSAERLKGVDSTLKIQPAKLEDSAVYLCASSLLSGLITYNEQFFGPGTRLTVL.

The chain carries TRBV7-8 and TRBJ1-6; the D is unclear. Trimming took 3 bases from V and 4 from J, leaving 10 bases between them. Germline CDR1 and CDR2: SGHVS and FQNEAQ. This CDR3 has 15 amino acids. CDR3 sequence reads: CASSFSGGYNSPLHF. The CDR3 nucleotides are TGTGCCAGCAGCTTTTCTGGCGGATATAATTCACCCCTCCACTTT.

With respect to this clone: In the same sample, other DNA sequences code for this CDR3. The rearrangement links TRBV6-5 to TRBJ1-1; 7 bases line up with TRBD1. The CDR3 loop spans 14 amino acids. The J segment lost 4 bases and the V segment lost 0 bases, leaving 2 bases of the junction unmatched. Per the germline V gene, CDR1 is MNHEY and CDR2 is SVGAGI. The DNA of the CDR3 is TGTGCCAGCAGTTACTCCACAGGGGTCACTGAAGCTTTCTTT. Encoded protein: CASSYSTGVTEAFF.

The rearrangement joins TRBV9 to TRBJ1-2; D is unclear. V was clipped by 0 bases and J by 0 bases, with 6 bases between them. CDR3 size: 14 residues. Germline V gives CDR1 SGDLS, CDR2 YYNGEE. CDR3 loop: CASSVGPSNYGYTF. The CDR3 DNA reads TGTGCCAGCAGCGTAGGGCCCTCTAACTATGGCTACACCTTC. The full variable domain, rest sourced from reference TRBV9 and TRBJ1-2, is DSGVTQTPKHLITATGQRVTLRCSPRSGDLSVYWYQQSLDQGLQFLIQYYNGEERAKGNILERFSAQQFPDLHSELNLSSLELGDSALYFCASSVGPSNYGYTFGSGTRLTVV.

V is TRBV18 and J is TRBJ1-1, with 7 nucleotides matching TRBD1. CDR1 and CDR2 (germline): KGHSH, LQKENI. The CDR3 extends over 15 amino acids. V shed 3 bases and J 3 bases; nucleotides not matched to a gene: 7. The CDR3 here is CASSPQGGDYTEAFF. The CDR3 DNA reads as TGTGCCAGCTCACCGCAGGGGGGCGATTACACTGAAGCTTTCTTT. The complete variable domain, with remaining parts taken from reference TRBV18 and TRBJ1-1, reads NAGVMQNPRHLVRRRGQEARLRCSPMKGHSHVYWYRQLPEEGLKFMVYLQKENIIDESGMPKERFSAEFPKEGPSILRIQQVVRGDSAAYFCASSPQGGDYTEAFFGQGTRLTVV.

This chain connects TRBV19 to TRBJ1-4, with 7 bases aligning to TRBD1. Germline V lookup: CDR1 LNHDA, CDR2 SQIVND (reference sequence). Germline trimming cut 5 bases from V and 10 bases from J; bases unmatched to any gene: 10. The CDR3 covers 14 residues. The CDR3 bases are TGTGCCAGTAGTTCGGACAGGCCTGGGGGAAAACTGTTTTTT. Translating gives CASSSDRPGGKLFF.

The gene calls are TRBV19 and TRBJ2-7, with 10 bases identical to TRBD1. The CDR3 length is 15 residues. Trimming removed 6 bases from V and 2 bases from J; junction bases left unmatched: 7. Germline CDR1 reads LNHDA; CDR2 reads SQIVND (reference sequence). CDR3 region: CASSSPGQGTYEQYF. The CDR3 DNA is TGTGCCAGTAGCTCACCGGGACAGGGGACCTACGAGCAGTACTTC.

The genes are TRBV7-9 and TRBJ2-3, with D possibly TRBD1 on 6 matching bases. From germline, CDR1 is SEHNR and CDR2 FQNEAQ (reference sequence). Trimming cost V 8 bases and J 2 bases, with 14 bases left between them. The CDR3 has 14 residues. CDR3 sequence: CASGWQGNTDTQYF. The CDR3, as DNA: TGTGCCAGCGGGTGGCAGGGGAACACAGATACGCAGTATTTT.

The rearrangement joins TRBV5-1 to TRBJ2-1; 12 bases align to TRBD2. CDR1 is SGHRS and CDR2 is YFSETQ in the germline V gene. After removal of 4 bases from V and 5 bases from J, the junction contained 7 bases not matched to a gene. The CDR3 spans 16 residues. The chain's CDR3 is CASSPRLAGVHNEQFF. CDR3 DNA: TGCGCCAGCAGCCCACGACTAGCGGGGGTCCACAATGAGCAGTTCTTC.

This chain connects TRBV10-3 to TRBJ2-1, with 7 nucleotides matching TRBD2. Germline-derived CDR1 and CDR2 are ENHRY and SYGVKD. CDR3 length equals 14 residues. The V segment lost 10 bases and the J segment 6 bases; nucleotides outside the gene matches: 12. Here the CDR3 DNA reads TGTGCCACATTGGGGCTAGCGGAAGGCAATGAGCAGTTCTTC. This translates into CATLGLAEGNEQFF.

The chain carries TRBV7-5 and TRBJ1-4. TRBV7-5 is classified as a pseudogene. The CDR3 totals 19 residues. Here the CDR3 reads CARSLNRGKHRRANEKLFF. The CDR3 DNA reads TGTGCCAGAAGCTTAAACCGGGGGAAACACCGGCGGGCTAATGAAAAACTGTTTTTT.

The V gene is TRBV27, the J gene TRBJ1-6; TRBD1 might be the D (5 bases). V lost 4 bases to trimming and J lost 10 bases, with 8 bases between them. Per the germline V gene, CDR1 is MNHEY and CDR2 is SMNVEV (reference sequence). There are 12 residues in the CDR3. This CDR3 is CASSSYRSPLHF. In DNA, the CDR3 is TGTGCCAGCAGTTCCTACAGGTCACCCCTCCACTTT.

The V call is TRBV14, the J call TRBJ2-7, with 8 bases that match TRBD1. Germline CDR1 is SGHDN and CDR2 is FVKESK. Unmatched junction bases numbered 6, after V lost 0 bases and J lost 2 bases. The CDR3 runs to 16 residues. CDR3 DNA: TGTGCCAGCAGCCAAGAAGTCTGGGACAGGACCTACGAGCAGTACTTC. The encoded protein is CASSQEVWDRTYEQYF.

This clone was observed once. The V and J genes are TRBV7-2 and TRBJ1-1; 9 positions match TRBD1. The V segment lost 4 bases and the J segment 2 bases; nucleotides outside the gene matches: 11. This CDR3 region has 17 residues. Germline assignment: CDR1 SGHTA and CDR2 FQGNSA. Here the CDR3 reads CASSSRGWGQGNTEAFF. Written as DNA, the CDR3 is TGTGCCAGCAGCTCCCGGGGGTGGGGACAGGGTAACACTGAAGCTTTCTTT.

The gene calls are TRBV10-3 and TRBJ2-1; TRBD2 might be the D (7 bases). Germline V CDR1 and CDR2: ENHRY, SYGVKD. Trimming left V 7 bases short and J 12 bases short, with 13 bases between. CDR3 length equals 11 residues. This chain's CDR3 is CAITGGLGQFF. CDR3 coding DNA: TGTGCCATCACCGGGGGGCTTGGGCAGTTCTTC.

The rearrangement links TRBV5-1 to TRBJ2-7, with 7 nucleotides matching TRBD1. The V gene end was trimmed by 6 bases and the J gene end by 0 bases; junction bases not matched to a gene: 3. Germline V gives CDR1 SGHRS, CDR2 YFSETQ. The CDR3 spans 13 residues. The CDR3 DNA reads TGCGCCAGCATGCCAGGGGGCTCCTACGAGCAGTACTTC. Translated, it gives CASMPGGSYEQYF. The whole variable domain, filled in from reference TRBV5-1 and TRBJ2-7, reads KAGVTQTPRYLIKTRGQQVTLSCSPISGHRSVSWYQQTPGQGLQFLFEYFSETQRNKGNFPGRFSGRQFSNSRSEMNVSTLELGDSALYLCASMPGGSYEQYFGPGTRLTVT.

The chain links TRBV19 to TRBJ2-2; no clear D. The germline CDR1 and CDR2 sequences are LNHDA and SQIVND (reference sequence). V was trimmed by 6 bases and J by 8 bases, leaving 7 bases between them. The CDR3 has 11 residues. The CDR3 DNA reads TGTGCCAGTAGCACCGCGGGGGAGCTGTTTTTT. Its protein is CASSTAGELFF.

The rearrangement joins TRBV5-1 to TRBJ1-1; 7 bases fit TRBD1. The V gene end was trimmed by 7 bases and the J gene end by 3 bases; junction bases not matched to a gene: 9. The CDR3 is 14 amino acids. CDR1 and CDR2 (germline): SGHRS, YFSETQ. The CDR3 loop is CASRKGAEDTEAFF. CDR3 bases: TGCGCCAGCCGCAAGGGGGCGGAGGACACTGAAGCTTTCTTT.

This chain connects TRBV5-1 to TRBJ1-1, with TRBD1 as a possible D gene (5 bases). In germline, CDR1 is SGHRS, CDR2 YFSETQ. The CDR3 runs 16 residues. V was cut by 0 bases and J by 1 base, with 13 bases left in between. Here the CDR3 reads CASSLGVGAENTEAFF. CDR3 DNA sequence: TGCGCCAGCAGCTTGGGAGTTGGGGCAGAGAACACTGAAGCTTTCTTT.

A single count supports this clone. The chain employs TRBV15 and TRBJ2-7; 7 bases are a match to TRBD1. J gave up 0 bases and V 6 bases, and 2 bases lay outside the gene matches. The CDR3 length is 13 residues. Germline V gene sequence: CDR1 LNHNV, CDR2 YYDKDF (reference sequence). The CDR3 loop reads CATSRDSSYEQYF. The CDR3 region has the DNA TGTGCCACCAGTCGGGACAGCTCCTACGAGCAGTACTTC.

This clone was seen only a few times. The J gene is TRBJ2-7, the V gene TRBV4-1; a possible D gene is TRBD1 (6 bases). The CDR3 spans 13 residues. Trimming stripped 2 bases from V and 3 bases from J, with 8 bases between. Germline V CDR1 and CDR2: MGHRA, YSYEKL. Here the CDR3 DNA reads TGCGCCAGCAGCCAACGACAGGACTACGAGCAGTACTTC. Residues: CASSQRQDYEQYF.

The chain carries TRBV6-7 and TRBJ2-5; D possibly corresponds to TRBD2 (5 bases). TRBV6-7 is labeled an ORF, and its function is uncertain. The CDR3 runs to 17 residues. Deletions cut 0 bases from V and 1 base from J, with 15 bases between. The CDR3 DNA reads TGTGCCAGCAGTTACTCGAAGGGAGTGTACCTCCAAGAGACCCAGTACTTC. Its translation is CASSYSKGVYLQETQYF.

The chain employs TRBV5-1 and TRBJ1-1, with D perhaps matching TRBD1 (5 bases). The CDR3 runs to 13 residues. From germline, CDR1 is SGHRS and CDR2 YFSETQ. Deletions cut 4 bases from V and 4 bases from J, with 11 bases between. In nucleotides, the CDR3 is TGCGCCAGCAGCAAATCGGGGGTCACTGAAGCTTTCTTT. This translates into CASSKSGVTEAFF.

This chain connects TRBV6-5 to TRBJ2-7, with 9 positions matching TRBD1. Losses at the gene ends were 6 bases for V and 3 bases for J; bases not matched to a gene: 6. The germline gives CDR1 MNHEY, CDR2 SVGAGI. The CDR3 consists of 14 residues. CDR3 residues: CASSPGTGFYEQYF. In nucleotides, the CDR3 is TGTGCCAGCAGCCCCGGGACAGGGTTCTACGAGCAGTACTTC.

This chain joins TRBV7-9 and TRBJ1-3; maybe TRBD1 (6 bases). The CDR3 runs 15 residues. Trimming shortened V by 1 base and J by 2 bases, and 9 bases separated the two germline ends. Germline CDR1 reads SEHNR; CDR2 reads FQNEAQ (reference sequence). The CDR3 bases are TGTGCCAGCAGCTTAGTATCAGGGGCTGGAAACACCATATATTTT. Protein sequence: CASSLVSGAGNTIYF.

V and J are TRBV9 and TRBJ2-7; TRBD1 agrees at 10 bases. Germline trimming cut 4 bases from V and 3 bases from J; bases unmatched to any gene: 4. Germline CDR1 SGDLS, CDR2 YYNGEE. The CDR3 is made up of 14 amino acids. The CDR3 region is CASSPRTGGYEQYF. The CDR3 coding sequence is TGTGCCAGCAGCCCGAGGACAGGGGGCTACGAGCAGTACTTC.

This chain connects TRBV2 to TRBJ2-5; D uncertain. Germline V gives CDR1 SNHLY, CDR2 FYNNEI. The V end was cut by 6 bases, the J end by 1 base, with 9 bases between. The CDR3 extends over 13 amino acids. In DNA, the CDR3 is TGTGCCAGCAGCTCCACTCCCCAAGAGACCCAGTACTTC. It encodes CASSSTPQETQYF.

The chain employs TRBV6-6 and TRBJ1-1; D is undetermined. V lost 0 bases, J lost 11 bases, and 13 bases lay in between. The CDR3 consists of 13 residues. Germline V gene data show CDR1 as MNHNY and CDR2 as SVGAGI (reference sequence). CDR3 bases: TGTGCCAGCAGTTACTCCGGGTCTGGGAGTGCTTTCTTT. This sequence encodes CASSYSGSGSAFF.

The chain carries TRBV9 and TRBJ1-1; weak D call: TRBD1 (5 bases). The CDR3 consists of 13 residues. Germline V gene sequence: CDR1 SGDLS, CDR2 YYNGEE. The V end lost 5 bases, the J end lost 6 bases, and 14 bases lay between the germline ends. CDR3 nucleotide sequence: TGTGCCAGCAGTGGACAACGTGGGCCTGAAGCTTTCTTT. Amino acids: CASSGQRGPEAFF.